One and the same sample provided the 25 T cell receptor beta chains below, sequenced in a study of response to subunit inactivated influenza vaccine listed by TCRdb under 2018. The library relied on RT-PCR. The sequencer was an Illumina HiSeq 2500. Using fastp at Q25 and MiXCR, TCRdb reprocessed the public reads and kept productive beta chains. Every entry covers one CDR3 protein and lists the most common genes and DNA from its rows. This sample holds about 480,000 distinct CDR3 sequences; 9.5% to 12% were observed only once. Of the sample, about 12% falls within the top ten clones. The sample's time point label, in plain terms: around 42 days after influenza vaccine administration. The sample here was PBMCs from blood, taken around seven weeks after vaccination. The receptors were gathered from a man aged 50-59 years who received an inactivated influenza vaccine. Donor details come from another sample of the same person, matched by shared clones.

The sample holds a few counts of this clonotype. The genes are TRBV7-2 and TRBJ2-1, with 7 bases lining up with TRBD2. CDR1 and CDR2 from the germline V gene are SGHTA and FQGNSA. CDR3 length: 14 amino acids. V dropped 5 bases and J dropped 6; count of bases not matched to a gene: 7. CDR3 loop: CASSPGTITNEQFF. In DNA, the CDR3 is TGTGCCAGCAGCCCCGGGACTATAACCAATGAGCAGTTCTTC.

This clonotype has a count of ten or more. CDR3 coding DNA: TGTGCCAGCAGGACGGGAGTCGAGCAGTACTTC. Its protein is CASRTGVEQYF. This chain uses TRBV12-3 or TRBV12-4 with TRBJ2-7, with D maybe TRBD2 (6 bases). V lost 6 bases, J lost 6 bases, and 9 bases lay in between. The CDR3 is 11 amino acids.

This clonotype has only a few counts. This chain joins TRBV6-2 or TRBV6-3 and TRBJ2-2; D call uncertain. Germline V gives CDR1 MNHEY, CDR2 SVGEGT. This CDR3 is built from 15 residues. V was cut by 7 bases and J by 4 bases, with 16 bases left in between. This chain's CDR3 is CASIPRPGPTGELFF. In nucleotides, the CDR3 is TGTGCCAGCATCCCCCGCCCCGGGCCCACCGGGGAGCTGTTTTTT.

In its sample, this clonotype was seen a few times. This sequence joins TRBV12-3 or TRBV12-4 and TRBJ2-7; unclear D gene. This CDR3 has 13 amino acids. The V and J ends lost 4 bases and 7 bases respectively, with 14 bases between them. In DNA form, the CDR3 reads TGTGCCAGCAGTTCGAACGAACTGGGGGAGCAGTACTTC. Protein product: CASSSNELGEQYF.

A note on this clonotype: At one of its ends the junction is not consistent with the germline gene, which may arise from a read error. CDR3 nucleotides: TGCAGTGCTAGAATTCAGGGAGAGCGGTACTTC. Translating it yields CSARIQGERYF. The chain links TRBV20-1 to TRBJ2-7; the D call may be TRBD1 or TRBD2 (5 bases each). CDR3 length equals 11 residues. Germline loops: CDR1 DFQATT, CDR2 SNEGSKA (reference sequence).

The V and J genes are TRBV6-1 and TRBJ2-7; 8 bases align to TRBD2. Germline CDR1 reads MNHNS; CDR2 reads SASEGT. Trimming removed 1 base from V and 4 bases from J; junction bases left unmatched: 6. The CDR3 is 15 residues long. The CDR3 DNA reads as TGTGCCAGCAGTGAAGTGACGGGGGGGCCTTACGAGCAGTACTTC. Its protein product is CASSEVTGGPYEQYF.

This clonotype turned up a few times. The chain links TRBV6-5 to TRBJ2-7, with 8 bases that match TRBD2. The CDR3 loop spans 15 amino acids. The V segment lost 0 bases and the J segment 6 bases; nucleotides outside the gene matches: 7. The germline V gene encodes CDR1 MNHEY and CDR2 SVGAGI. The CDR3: CASSYSRTSFAEQYF. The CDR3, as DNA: TGTGCCAGCAGTTACTCGCGGACTAGCTTTGCCGAGCAGTACTTC.

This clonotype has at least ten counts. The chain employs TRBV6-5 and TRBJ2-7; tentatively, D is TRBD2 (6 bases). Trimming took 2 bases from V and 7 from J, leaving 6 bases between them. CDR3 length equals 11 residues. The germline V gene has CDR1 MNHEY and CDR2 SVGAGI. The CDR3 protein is CASSYRGEQYF. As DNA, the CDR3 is TGTGCCAGCAGTTACCGGGGGGAGCAGTACTTC.

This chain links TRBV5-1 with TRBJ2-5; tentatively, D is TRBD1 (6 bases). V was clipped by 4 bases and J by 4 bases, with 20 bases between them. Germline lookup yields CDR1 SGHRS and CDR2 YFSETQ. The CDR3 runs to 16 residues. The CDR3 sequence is CASSRSPDRGSETQYF. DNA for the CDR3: TGCGCCAGCAGCCGATCCCCGGACAGAGGGTCAGAGACCCAGTACTTC.

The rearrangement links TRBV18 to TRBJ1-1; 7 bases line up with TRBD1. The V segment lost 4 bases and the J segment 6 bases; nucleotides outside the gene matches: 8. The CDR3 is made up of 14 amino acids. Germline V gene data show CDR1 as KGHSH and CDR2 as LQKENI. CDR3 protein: CASSLRDSVSEAFF. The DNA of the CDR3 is TGTGCCAGCTCACTCCGGGACAGCGTATCTGAAGCTTTCTTT.

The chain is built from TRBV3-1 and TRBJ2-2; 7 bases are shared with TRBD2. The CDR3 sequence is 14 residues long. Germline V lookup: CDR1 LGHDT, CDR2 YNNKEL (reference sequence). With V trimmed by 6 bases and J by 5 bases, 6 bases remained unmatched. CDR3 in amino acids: CASSFRLATGELFF. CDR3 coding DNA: TGTGCCAGCAGTTTTAGACTAGCAACCGGGGAGCTGTTTTTT.

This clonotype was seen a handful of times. The CDR3 is CASSDRDDYGYTF. In nucleotides, the CDR3 is TGTGCCAGCAGCGACAGGGATGACTATGGCTACACCTTC. The chain links TRBV6-2 or TRBV6-3 to TRBJ1-2; TRBD1 agrees at 7 bases. Germline-derived CDR1 and CDR2 are MNHEY and SVGEGT. V was clipped by 6 bases and J by 3 bases; unmatched bases: 4. CDR3 size: 13 residues.

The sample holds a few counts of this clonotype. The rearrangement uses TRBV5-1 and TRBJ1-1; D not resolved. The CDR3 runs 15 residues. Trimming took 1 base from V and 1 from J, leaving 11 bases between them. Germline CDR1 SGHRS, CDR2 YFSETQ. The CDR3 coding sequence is TGCGCCAGCAGCTTGCCCACCCCGGAGAACACTGAAGCTTTCTTT. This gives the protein CASSLPTPENTEAFF.

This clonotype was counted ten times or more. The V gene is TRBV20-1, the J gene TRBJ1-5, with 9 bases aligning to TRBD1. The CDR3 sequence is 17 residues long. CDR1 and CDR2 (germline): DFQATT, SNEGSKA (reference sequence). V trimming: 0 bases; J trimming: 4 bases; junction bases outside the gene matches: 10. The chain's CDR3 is CSARDQQGAGPNQPQHF. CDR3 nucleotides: TGCAGTGCTAGAGATCAACAGGGGGCCGGTCCGAATCAGCCCCAGCATTTT.

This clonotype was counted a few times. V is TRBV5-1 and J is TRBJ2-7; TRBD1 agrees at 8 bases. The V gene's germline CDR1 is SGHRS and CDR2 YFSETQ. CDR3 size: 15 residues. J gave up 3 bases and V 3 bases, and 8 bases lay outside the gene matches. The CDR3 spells CASSYGQGASYEQYF. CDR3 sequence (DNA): TGCGCCAGCAGCTACGGACAGGGCGCTAGCTACGAGCAGTACTTC.

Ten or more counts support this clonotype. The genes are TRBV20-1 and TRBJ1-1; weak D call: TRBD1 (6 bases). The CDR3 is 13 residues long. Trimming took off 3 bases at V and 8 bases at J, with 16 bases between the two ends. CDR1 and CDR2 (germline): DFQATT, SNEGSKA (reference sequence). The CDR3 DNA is TGCAGTGCTAGCATCCCCGGGGGGCCCGAAGCTTTCTTT. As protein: CSASIPGGPEAFF.

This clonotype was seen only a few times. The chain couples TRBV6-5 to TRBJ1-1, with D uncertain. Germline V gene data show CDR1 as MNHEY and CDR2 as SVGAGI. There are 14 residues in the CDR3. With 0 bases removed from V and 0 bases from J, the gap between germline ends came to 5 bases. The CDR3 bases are TGTGCCAGCAGTTACTCACTTCTGAACACTGAAGCTTTCTTT. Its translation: CASSYSLLNTEAFF.

The CDR3 region is CASSQGQGAPRTEAFF. The CDR3 region has the DNA TGCGCCAGCAGCCAAGGACAGGGGGCGCCGAGGACTGAAGCTTTCTTT. This sequence joins TRBV4-3 and TRBJ1-1; TRBD1 matches 10 bases. Germline V gene sequence: CDR1 LGHNA, CDR2 YSLEER. After removal of 1 base from V and 5 bases from J, the junction contained 7 bases not matched to a gene. This CDR3 is built from 16 residues.

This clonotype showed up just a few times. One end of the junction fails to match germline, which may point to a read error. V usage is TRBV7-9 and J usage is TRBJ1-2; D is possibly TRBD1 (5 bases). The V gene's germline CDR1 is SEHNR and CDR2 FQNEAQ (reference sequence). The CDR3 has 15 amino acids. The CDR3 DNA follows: TGTGCCAGCTCGCCTGGGCCGGGGCCCAACTATGGCTACTCCTTC. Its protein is CASSPGPGPNYGYSF.

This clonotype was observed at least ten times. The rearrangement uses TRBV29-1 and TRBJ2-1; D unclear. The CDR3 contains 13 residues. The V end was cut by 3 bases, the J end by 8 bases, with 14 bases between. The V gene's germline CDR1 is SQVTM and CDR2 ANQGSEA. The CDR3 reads CSVEDPPNDEQFF. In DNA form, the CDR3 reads TGCAGCGTTGAGGACCCACCCAACGATGAGCAGTTCTTC.

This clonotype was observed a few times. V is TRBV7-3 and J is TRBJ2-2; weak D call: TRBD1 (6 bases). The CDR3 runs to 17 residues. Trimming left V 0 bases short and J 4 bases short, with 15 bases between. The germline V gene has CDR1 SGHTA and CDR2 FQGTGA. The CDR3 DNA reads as TGTGCCAGCAGCTTAACTGGACAGCGCGCGGGCACCGGGGAGCTGTTTTTT. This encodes CASSLTGQRAGTGELFF.

The chain's CDR3 is CASSLGVPGELFF. In DNA, the CDR3 is TGTGCCAGCAGCTTAGGTGTCCCCGGGGAGCTGTTTTTT. V is TRBV7-2 and J is TRBJ2-2, with D unclear. The CDR3 loop spans 13 amino acids. From germline, CDR1 is SGHTA and CDR2 FQGNSA. Trimming pared 1 base from V and 6 bases from J, leaving 6 bases between.

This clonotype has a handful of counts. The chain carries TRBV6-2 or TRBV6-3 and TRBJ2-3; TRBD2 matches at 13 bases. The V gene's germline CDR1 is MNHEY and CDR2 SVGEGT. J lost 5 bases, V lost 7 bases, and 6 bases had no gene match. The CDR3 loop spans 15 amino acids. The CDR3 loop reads CASTGLAGVKDTQYF. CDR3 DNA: TGTGCCAGCACTGGACTAGCGGGGGTGAAAGATACGCAGTATTTT.

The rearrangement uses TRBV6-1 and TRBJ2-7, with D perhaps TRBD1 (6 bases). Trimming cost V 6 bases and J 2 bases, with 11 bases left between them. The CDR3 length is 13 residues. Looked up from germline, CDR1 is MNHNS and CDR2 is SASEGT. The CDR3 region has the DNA TGTGCCAGCAGGGAGGACAGACCCTACGAGCAGTACTTC. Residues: CASREDRPYEQYF.

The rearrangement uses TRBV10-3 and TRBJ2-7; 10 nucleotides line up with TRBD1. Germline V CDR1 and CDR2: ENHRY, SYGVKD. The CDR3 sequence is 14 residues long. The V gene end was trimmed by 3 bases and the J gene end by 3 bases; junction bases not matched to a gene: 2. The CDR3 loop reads CAISEGTGVYEQYF. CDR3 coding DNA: TGTGCCATCAGTGAAGGGACAGGGGTCTACGAGCAGTACTTC.